This T cell receptor beta chain was sequenced during a study of blood T cell repertoires in COVID-19. Original methodology: Amplifying reference gene primers gave estimates of nucleated cell counts. The method was immunoSEQ multiplex PCR; TCRdb's version includes in-frame clones alone and lacks a portion of them. For V, J and clone size, that table is used; D and trimming come from the DNA. In the table there are about 210,000 clones, around 86% of which are singletons. Participant reports of clinical history set cohort assignment. The germline CDR1 and CDR2 sequences are SNHLY and FYNNEI. J was trimmed by 7 bases and V by 4 bases; bases with no gene match: 4. CDR3 size: 15 residues.

The sequenced sample consisted of PBMCs or T cells enriched from blood (not recorded which). V is TRBV2 and J is TRBJ2-2; 12 bases are shared with TRBD2. The clonotype was recovered from a woman aged 45-59 years with acute COVID-19. The CDR3: CASSVPSGRGGELFF. The CDR3 nucleotides are TGTGCCAGCAGTGTACCTAGCGGGAGGGGCGGGGAGCTGTTTTTT.